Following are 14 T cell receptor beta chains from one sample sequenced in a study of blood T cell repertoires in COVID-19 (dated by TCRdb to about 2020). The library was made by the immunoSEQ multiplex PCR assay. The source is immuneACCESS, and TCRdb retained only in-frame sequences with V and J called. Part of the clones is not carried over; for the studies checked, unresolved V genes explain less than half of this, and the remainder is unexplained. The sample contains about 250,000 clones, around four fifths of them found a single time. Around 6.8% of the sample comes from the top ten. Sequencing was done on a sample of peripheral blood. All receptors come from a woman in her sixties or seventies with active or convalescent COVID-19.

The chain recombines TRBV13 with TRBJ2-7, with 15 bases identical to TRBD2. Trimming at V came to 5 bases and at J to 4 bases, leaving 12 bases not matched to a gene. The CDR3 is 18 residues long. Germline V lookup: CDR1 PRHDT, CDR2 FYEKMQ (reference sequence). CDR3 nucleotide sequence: TGTGCCAGCAGCCATAGAAGGGGACTAGCGGGAGGCGGATACGAGCAGTACTTC. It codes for CASSHRRGLAGGGYEQYF.

Here the CDR3 DNA reads TGTGCCTGGAGTCCCGGGGGAGTCTACACCTTC. This gives the protein CAWSPGGVYTF. The chain combines TRBV30 with TRBJ1-2; D might be TRBD1 (5 bases). In germline, CDR1 is GTSNPN, CDR2 SVGIG (reference sequence). This CDR3 region has 11 residues. V was cut by 2 bases and J by 10 bases, with 11 bases left in between.

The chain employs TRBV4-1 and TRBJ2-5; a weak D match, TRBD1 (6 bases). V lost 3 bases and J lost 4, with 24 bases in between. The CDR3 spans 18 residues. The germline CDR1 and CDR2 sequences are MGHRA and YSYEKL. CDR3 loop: CASSQRPYRVQSGETQYF. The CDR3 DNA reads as TGCGCCAGCAGCCAGAGACCCTACAGGGTCCAGTCGGGAGAGACCCAGTACTTC.

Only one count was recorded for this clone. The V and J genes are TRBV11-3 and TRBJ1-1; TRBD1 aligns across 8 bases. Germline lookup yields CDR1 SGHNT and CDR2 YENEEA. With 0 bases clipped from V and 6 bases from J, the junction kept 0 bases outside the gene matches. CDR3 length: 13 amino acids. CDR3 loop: CASSLEDRAEAFF. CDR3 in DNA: TGTGCCAGCAGCTTAGAGGACAGGGCTGAAGCTTTCTTT.

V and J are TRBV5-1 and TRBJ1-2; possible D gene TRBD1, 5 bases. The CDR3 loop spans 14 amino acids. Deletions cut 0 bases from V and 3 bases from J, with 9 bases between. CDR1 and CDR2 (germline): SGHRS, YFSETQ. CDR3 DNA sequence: TGCGCCAGCAGCTTGGAGGGGAGGGACTATGGCTACACCTTC. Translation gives CASSLEGRDYGYTF. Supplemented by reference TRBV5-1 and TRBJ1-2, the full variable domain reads KAGVTQTPRYLIKTRGQQVTLSCSPISGHRSVSWYQQTPGQGLQFLFEYFSETQRNKGNFPGRFSGRQFSNSRSEMNVSTLELGDSALYLCASSLEGRDYGYTFGSGTRLTVV.

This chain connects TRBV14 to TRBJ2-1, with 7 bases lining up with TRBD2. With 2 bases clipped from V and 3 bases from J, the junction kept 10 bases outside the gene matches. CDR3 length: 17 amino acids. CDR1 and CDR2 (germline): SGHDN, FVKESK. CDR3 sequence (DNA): TGTGCCAGCAGCCAAAGGTCCCCGGGAGGAATCTACAATGAGCAGTTCTTC. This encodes CASSQRSPGGIYNEQFF.

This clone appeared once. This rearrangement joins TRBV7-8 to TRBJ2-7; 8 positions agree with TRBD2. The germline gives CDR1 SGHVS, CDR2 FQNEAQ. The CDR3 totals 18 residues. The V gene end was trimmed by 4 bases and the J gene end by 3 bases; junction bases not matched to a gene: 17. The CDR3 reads CASSSPLGWRGRNYEQYF. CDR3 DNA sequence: TGTGCCAGCAGCTCCCCCCTTGGGTGGCGCGGGAGGAACTACGAGCAGTACTTC. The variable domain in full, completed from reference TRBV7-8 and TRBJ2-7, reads GAGVSQSPRYKVAKRGQDVALRCDPISGHVSLFWYQQALGQGPEFLTYFQNEAQLDKSGLPSDRFFAERPEGSVSTLKIQRTQQEDSAVYLCASSSPLGWRGRNYEQYFGPGTRLTVT.

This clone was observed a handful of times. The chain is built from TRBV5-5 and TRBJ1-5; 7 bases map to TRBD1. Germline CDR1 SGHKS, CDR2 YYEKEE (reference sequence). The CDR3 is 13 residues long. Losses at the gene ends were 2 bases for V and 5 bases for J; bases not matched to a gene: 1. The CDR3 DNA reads TGTGCCAGCAGCTTAACAGGGGATCAGCCCCAGCATTTT. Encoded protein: CASSLTGDQPQHF.

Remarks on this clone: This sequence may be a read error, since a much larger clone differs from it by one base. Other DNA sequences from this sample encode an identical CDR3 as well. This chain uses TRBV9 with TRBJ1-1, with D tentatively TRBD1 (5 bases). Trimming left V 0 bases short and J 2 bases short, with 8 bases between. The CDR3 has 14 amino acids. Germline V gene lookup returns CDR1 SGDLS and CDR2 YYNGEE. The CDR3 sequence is CASSVAQGNTEAFF. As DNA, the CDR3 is TGTGCCAGCAGCGTAGCGCAGGGAAACACTGAAGCTTTCTTT. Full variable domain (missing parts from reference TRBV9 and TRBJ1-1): DSGVTQTPKHLITATGQRVTLRCSPRSGDLSVYWYQQSLDQGLQFLIQYYNGEERAKGNILERFSAQQFPDLHSELNLSSLELGDSALYFCASSVAQGNTEAFFGQGTRLTVV.

The CDR3 region is CASSPQGALNTGELFF. The CDR3 DNA follows: TGTGCCAGCAGCCCTCAGGGGGCCCTGAACACCGGGGAGCTGTTTTTT. This rearrangement joins TRBV7-2 to TRBJ2-2, with 8 bases aligning to TRBD1. The germline V gene encodes CDR1 SGHTA and CDR2 FQGNSA. This CDR3 comprises 16 residues. The ends lost 5 bases at V and 1 base at J; junction bases unmatched: 6.

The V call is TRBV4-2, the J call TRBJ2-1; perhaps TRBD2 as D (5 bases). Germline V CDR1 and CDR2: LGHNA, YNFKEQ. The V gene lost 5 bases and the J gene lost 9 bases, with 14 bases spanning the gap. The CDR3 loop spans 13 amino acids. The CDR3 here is CASSLRGLREQFF. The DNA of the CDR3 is TGTGCCAGCAGCTTACGGGGTTTGCGTGAGCAGTTCTTC.

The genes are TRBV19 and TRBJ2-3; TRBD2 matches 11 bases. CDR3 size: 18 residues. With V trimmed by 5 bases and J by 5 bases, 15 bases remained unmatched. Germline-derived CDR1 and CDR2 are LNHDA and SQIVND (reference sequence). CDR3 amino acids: CASSPGPVLAGDIDTQYF. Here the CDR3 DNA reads TGTGCCAGTAGTCCCGGACCTGTACTAGCGGGAGACATAGATACGCAGTATTTT.

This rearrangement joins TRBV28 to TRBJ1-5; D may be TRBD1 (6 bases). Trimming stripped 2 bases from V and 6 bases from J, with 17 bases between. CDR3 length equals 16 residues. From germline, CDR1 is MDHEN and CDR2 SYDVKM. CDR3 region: CASSLGSTGTSQPQHF. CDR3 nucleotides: TGTGCCAGCAGTTTAGGATCCACAGGGACCAGTCAGCCCCAGCATTTT. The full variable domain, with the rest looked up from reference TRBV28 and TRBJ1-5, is DVKVTQSSRYLVKRTGEKVFLECVQDMDHENMFWYRQDPGLGLRLIYFSYDVKMKEKGDIPEGYSVSREKKERFSLILESASTNQTSMYLCASSLGSTGTSQPQHFGDGTRLSIL.

CDR3 nucleotides: TGTGCCAGTACTCCAAGGAAGGACAGGCTCGGCTATGGCTACACCTTC. This sequence encodes CASTPRKDRLGYGYTF. The chain couples TRBV19 to TRBJ1-2, with TRBD1 matching 7 bases. The germline CDR1 and CDR2 sequences are LNHDA and SQIVND (reference sequence). This CDR3 is built from 16 residues. V lost 7 bases and J lost 4; bases outside the gene matches: 15.